This T cell receptor beta chain comes out of a study of beta chain features in type 1 diabetes. In the study overall: Patient and healthy donor groups were alike in age, gender and cell yields.

TCRB transcripts that were expressed got sequenced, as all of the isolated RNA had been reverse transcribed. The data were produced by immunoSEQ multiplex PCR, yet TCRdb's version contains in-frame clones alone and is incomplete. Found here are a few hundred thousand clones, 8.5% to 10% of them singletons; the top ten hold approximately 0.6%. Findings and limits, study-wide: TCRB CDR3 length was moderately but significantly reduced in all four CD4+ subsets of Type 1 diabetes patients. VDJ junctions in type 1 diabetes patients carried more deletions and fewer insertions.

Concerning this clone: As yet, its antigen is unknown. Additional DNA sequences in this sample encode the identical CDR3.

The sequence came from a man aged 25 to 45 with type 1 diabetes. Sequenced: central memory CD4+ T cells from blood.

The CDR3 region is CSAPDGYEQYF. Here the CDR3 DNA reads TGCAGTGCACCGGACGGCTACGAGCAGTACTTC. The chain couples TRBV20-1 to TRBJ2-7; D is uncertain. Germline CDR1 is DFQATT and CDR2 is SNEGSKA (reference sequence). The length of the CDR3 is 11 residues. Trimming stripped 6 bases from V and 3 bases from J, with 9 bases between.